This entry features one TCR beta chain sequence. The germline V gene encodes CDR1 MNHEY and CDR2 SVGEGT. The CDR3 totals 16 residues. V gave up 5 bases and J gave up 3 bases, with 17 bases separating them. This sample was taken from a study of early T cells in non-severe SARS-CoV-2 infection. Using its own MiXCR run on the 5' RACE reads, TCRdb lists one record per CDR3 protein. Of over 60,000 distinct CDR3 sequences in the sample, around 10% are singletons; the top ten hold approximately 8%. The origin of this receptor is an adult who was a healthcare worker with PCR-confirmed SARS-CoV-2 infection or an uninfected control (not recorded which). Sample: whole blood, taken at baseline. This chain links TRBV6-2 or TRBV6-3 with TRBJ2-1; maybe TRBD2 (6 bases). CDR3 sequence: CASSPGLARLYNEQFF. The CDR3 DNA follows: TGTGCCAGCAGTCCGGGGCTAGCGAGGCTCTACAATGAGCAGTTCTTC.